Below are 22 T cell receptor beta chains sequenced from a single sample in a study of blood T cell repertoires in COVID-19. The data were produced by immunoSEQ multiplex PCR, yet TCRdb's version contains in-frame clones alone and is incomplete. The sample shows more than 250,000 clones, about 91% of them seen only once. The specimen sequenced was PBMCs or T cells enriched from blood (not recorded which). The receptors shown here come from a woman aged 40 to 50 with acute COVID-19.

The chain combines TRBV2 with TRBJ2-3; D gene uncertain. The CDR3 extends over 15 amino acids. The germline V and J ends were trimmed by 2 bases and 0 bases, with 9 bases remaining between them. Germline CDR1 is SNHLY and CDR2 is FYNNEI. CDR3 in amino acids: CASSELQESTDTQYF. The CDR3 nucleotides read TGTGCCAGCAGTGAACTCCAGGAAAGCACAGATACGCAGTATTTT.

The CDR3 DNA reads TGTGCCAGCAGCTTAGGAGTTTTAGGGGGCGCGGATGGCTACACCTTC. Translated: CASSLGVLGGADGYTF. The chain links TRBV7-8 to TRBJ1-2; 7 positions match TRBD1. The CDR3 loop spans 16 amino acids. Germline CDR1 SGHVS, CDR2 FQNEAQ. V lost 1 base to trimming and J lost 6 bases; unmatched junction nucleotides: 11.

The chain has TRBV6-5 and TRBJ1-1; 10 bases fit TRBD1. CDR3 size: 15 residues. The junction had 6 bases not matched to a gene; V was cut back by 6 bases and J by 2 bases. Germline CDR1 and CDR2: MNHEY and SVGAGI. The CDR3 region has the DNA TGTGCCAGCAGCGGCCGGGACAGGGGAAACACTGAAGCTTTCTTT. Translating gives CASSGRDRGNTEAFF.

V gene TRBV19 combines with J gene TRBJ1-2; 7 nucleotides match TRBD1. CDR3 length: 15 residues. Germline CDR1 is LNHDA and CDR2 is SQIVND (reference sequence). V lost 1 base to trimming and J lost 8 bases; unmatched junction nucleotides: 10. The CDR3 region has the DNA TGTGCCAGTAGTATAGCCGGGGGACAGTCGGGAGGCTACACCTTC. Its protein is CASSIAGGQSGGYTF.

This clone has only a few counts. The CDR3 DNA follows: TGTGCCAGCAGCGAACACGGGGATCTAGGTGAAAAACTGTTTTTT. Its protein is CASSEHGDLGEKLFF. The chain has TRBV7-2 and TRBJ1-4; D not resolved. This CDR3 is built from 15 residues. Germline V lookup: CDR1 SGHTA, CDR2 FQGNSA. V gave up 5 bases and J gave up 7 bases, with 17 bases separating them.

The V call is TRBV29-1, the J call TRBJ1-1; 9 positions match TRBD1. The germline V gene encodes CDR1 SQVTM and CDR2 ANQGSEA. The CDR3 consists of 13 residues. The V segment lost 7 bases and the J segment 4 bases; nucleotides outside the gene matches: 7. CDR3 protein: CSAGRQGGTEAFF. The CDR3 DNA is TGCAGCGCTGGTCGACAGGGGGGCACTGAAGCTTTCTTT.

The chain uses TRBV30 and TRBJ1-4, with TRBD1 matching over 7 bases. V lost 3 bases to trimming and J lost 8 bases; unmatched junction nucleotides: 12. Germline CDR1 reads GTSNPN; CDR2 reads SVGIG (reference sequence). The CDR3 is 15 amino acids. The CDR3 DNA sequence: TGTGCCTGGAGGGAGAAGACAGGGACTTGGGAAAAACTGTTTTTT. It encodes CAWREKTGTWEKLFF.

This chain links TRBV2 with TRBJ2-7, with no clear D. Germline CDR1 reads SNHLY; CDR2 reads FYNNEI. Trimming cost V 6 bases and J 2 bases, with 8 bases left between them. The CDR3 totals 12 residues. The CDR3 reads CASRDIPYEQYF. For the CDR3, the DNA is TGTGCCAGCAGAGACATACCCTACGAGCAGTACTTC. Complete variable domain (other parts from reference TRBV2 and TRBJ2-7): EPEVTQTPSHQVTQMGQEVILRCVPISNHLYFYWYRQILGQKVEFLVSFYNNEISEKSEIFDDQFSVERPDGSNFTLKIRSTKLEDSAMYFCASRDIPYEQYFGPGTRLTVT.

The chain couples TRBV5-4 to TRBJ1-2, with 10 positions matching TRBD1. The CDR3 is 15 amino acids. V trimming: 1 base; J trimming: 8 bases; junction bases outside the gene matches: 8. Germline V gives CDR1 SGHNT, CDR2 YYREEE (reference sequence). The CDR3 nucleotides read TGTGCCAGCAGCTTGAAAGGGACAGGGGCTAGGGGCTACACCTTC. It codes for CASSLKGTGARGYTF.

The chain is built from TRBV28 and TRBJ1-4; tentative D call: TRBD1 (5 bases). Trimming stripped 9 bases from V and 7 bases from J, with 12 bases between. The CDR3 runs to 12 residues. Looked up from germline, CDR1 is MDHEN and CDR2 is SYDVKM. This CDR3 is CASRQSGEKLFF. The CDR3 bases are TGTGCCAGTCGACAGTCAGGTGAAAAACTGTTTTTT.

The chain is built from TRBV4-1 and TRBJ2-1, with 10 bases aligning to TRBD1. Germline CDR1 and CDR2: MGHRA and YSYEKL. V was clipped by 6 bases and J by 4 bases; unmatched bases: 18. The CDR3 covers 19 residues. The CDR3 reads CASRMTGGAGEGPYNEQFF. DNA of the CDR3: TGCGCCAGCAGGATGACAGGGGGCGCGGGGGAGGGCCCTTACAATGAGCAGTTCTTC.

V is TRBV15 and J is TRBJ2-1, with TRBD1 matching over 7 bases. The CDR3 loop spans 16 amino acids. With 3 bases clipped from V and 5 bases from J, the junction kept 10 bases outside the gene matches. Germline V gene lookup returns CDR1 LNHNV and CDR2 YYDKDF (reference sequence). DNA for the CDR3: TGTGCCACCAGCAGGGAACAGGGGTACAGTGACAATGAGCAGTTCTTC. This gives the protein CATSREQGYSDNEQFF.

The chain joins TRBV28 to TRBJ1-2; D uncertain. Germline V lookup: CDR1 MDHEN, CDR2 SYDVKM. The V and J ends lost 4 bases and 6 bases respectively, with 15 bases between them. This CDR3 contains 14 residues. Written as DNA, the CDR3 is TGTGCCAGCAGTTCTAGCCCCCGTATCGATGGCTACACCTTC. It codes for CASSSSPRIDGYTF.

V is TRBV6-5 and J is TRBJ2-7; 7 nucleotides match TRBD1. The CDR3 runs to 16 residues. V shed 0 bases, J shed 1 base, and the junction held 6 bases outside the gene matches. Germline V CDR1 and CDR2: MNHEY, SVGAGI. CDR3 coding DNA: TGTGCCAGCAGTTACTCTGTGGGGACAGAATCCTACGAGCAGTACGTC. It is translated as CASSYSVGTESYEQYV.

As regards this clone: The same CDR3 also results from other DNA sequences found in this sample. This chain joins TRBV29-1 and TRBJ1-1; D gene unclear. Trimming shortened V by 7 bases and J by 0 bases, and 3 bases separated the two germline ends. This CDR3 region has 10 residues. Germline-derived CDR1 and CDR2 are SQVTM and ANQGSEA. CDR3 protein: CSAVNTEAFF. The DNA of the CDR3 is TGCAGCGCCGTGAACACTGAAGCTTTCTTT.

CDR3 residues: CATSLPPGLAEETQYF. As DNA, the CDR3 is TGTGCCACCAGCTTACCTCCGGGACTAGCGGAAGAGACCCAGTACTTC. The chain uses TRBV15 and TRBJ2-5; 11 positions match TRBD2. The germline V gene encodes CDR1 LNHNV and CDR2 YYDKDF (reference sequence). The length of the CDR3 is 16 residues. With 5 bases clipped from V and 3 bases from J, the junction kept 8 bases outside the gene matches. Based on the CDR3 plus reference TRBV15 and TRBJ2-5, the full variable domain is DAMVIQNPRYQVTQFGKPVTLSCSQTLNHNVMYWYQQKSSQAPKLLFHYYDKDFNNEADTPDNFQSRRPNTSFCFLDIRSPGLGDTAMYLCATSLPPGLAEETQYFGPGTRLLVL.

The gene calls are TRBV10-1 and TRBJ2-3; TRBD1 matches at 8 bases. The CDR3 extends over 15 amino acids. The trim removed 6 bases at V and 3 bases at J, leaving 8 bases unmatched. Germline V lookup: CDR1 WNHNN, CDR2 SYGVQD (reference sequence). The CDR3 bases are TGCGCCAGCAGCGTCGGACAGGGTATGACAGATACGCAGTATTTT. The encoded protein is CASSVGQGMTDTQYF.

The chain recombines TRBV10-1 with TRBJ1-2, with D tentatively TRBD1 (6 bases). CDR3 size: 13 residues. Between the trimmed V and J ends, which lost 4 bases and 4 bases, there was a span of 10 bases. The germline gives CDR1 WNHNN, CDR2 SYGVQD (reference sequence). CDR3 amino acids: CASSAQTGYGYTF. The CDR3 DNA is TGCGCCAGCAGTGCTCAGACAGGCTATGGCTACACCTTC.

The rearrangement uses TRBV7-2 and TRBJ1-1, with D perhaps TRBD1 (6 bases). The V end was cut by 7 bases, the J end by 1 base, with 16 bases between. Germline V gene data show CDR1 as SGHTA and CDR2 as FQGNSA. The CDR3 runs to 15 residues. This chain's CDR3 is CASTLRWGRNTEAFF. The CDR3 DNA reads as TGTGCCAGCACCCTTAGATGGGGGCGGAACACTGAAGCTTTCTTT.

V and J are TRBV3-1 (or the pseudogene TRBV3-2) and TRBJ1-2; 8 nucleotides line up with TRBD1. J lost 6 bases, V lost 1 base, and 7 bases had no gene match. This CDR3 has 15 amino acids. From germline, CDR1 is LGHDT and CDR2 YNNKEL (reference sequence). The CDR3 sequence is CASSQGDRFINGYTF. CDR3 sequence (DNA): TGTGCCAGCAGCCAAGGGGACAGGTTTATCAATGGCTACACCTTC.

The table lists this clone with a count of one. J is TRBJ2-1 and V is TRBV29-1; D is unresolved. The germline CDR1 and CDR2 sequences are SQVTM and ANQGSEA. Trimming stripped 3 bases from V and 4 bases from J, with 13 bases between. This CDR3 has 14 residues. The CDR3 coding sequence is TGCAGCGTTGATTTCGAATCCCAGTACAATGAGCAGTTCTTC. This encodes CSVDFESQYNEQFF.

The sample holds one count of this clone. This sequence joins TRBV2 and TRBJ2-7, with a possible D match to TRBD2 (5 bases). Germline loops: CDR1 SNHLY, CDR2 FYNNEI. The CDR3 consists of 13 residues. V was shortened by 9 bases and J by 0 bases, with 12 bases between the two germline ends. The CDR3 protein is CASVPGFSYEQYF. The CDR3 region has the DNA TGTGCCAGTGTGCCGGGGTTCTCCTACGAGCAGTACTTC. Filled out from reference TRBV2 and TRBJ2-7, the complete variable domain reads EPEVTQTPSHQVTQMGQEVILRCVPISNHLYFYWYRQILGQKVEFLVSFYNNEISEKSEIFDDQFSVERPDGSNFTLKIRSTKLEDSAMYFCASVPGFSYEQYFGPGTRLTVT.